This TCR beta chain was obtained from a study of control samples from healthy donors and cancer patients. Germline CDR1 reads SGHTA; CDR2 reads FQGNSA. There are 15 residues in the CDR3. Losses at the gene ends were 5 bases for V and 0 bases for J; bases not matched to a gene: 5. Libraries were prepared by immunoSEQ multiplex PCR; TCRdb keeps only in-frame clonotypes and omits some of them. The sample contains roughly 55,000 clones, roughly 87% of which appear only once. This TCR came from a man aged 45 to 65 in good health. The sample consisted of blood. The V call is TRBV7-2, the J call TRBJ2-3; TRBD1 matches 7 bases. The CDR3 DNA is TGTGCCAGCAGCCGGGACAGTACTAGCACAGATACGCAGTATTTT. This translates into CASSRDSTSTDTQYF.